The 10 T cell receptor beta chains listed next were all sequenced from one sample in a study of OX40 agonist ivuxolimab in advanced cancers. Sequencing used immunoSEQ multiplex PCR; TCRdb keeps in-frame clones, though not all of them. Among tens of thousands of clones listed, roughly 91% were seen once. Sequencing used CD4+ or CD8+ T cells sorted from blood, obtained in a trial of the OX40 agonist ivuxolimab. These receptors all stem from an adult with an advanced solid tumor such as melanoma, head and neck, liver or kidney cancer.

This chain connects TRBV7-9 to TRBJ1-2, with 8 bases fitting TRBD1. The germline V gene encodes CDR1 SEHNR and CDR2 FQNEAQ (reference sequence). V was clipped by 0 bases and J by 5 bases; unmatched bases: 8. The CDR3 consists of 16 residues. The CDR3 nucleotides read TGTGCCAGCAGCTTAGCGATCCAGGGGGCAGGGTATGGCTACACCTTC. Residues: CASSLAIQGAGYGYTF.

The chain has TRBV13 and TRBJ1-2; tentatively, D is TRBD1 (5 bases). The CDR3 length is 14 residues. The germline V gene encodes CDR1 PRHDT and CDR2 FYEKMQ (reference sequence). V shed 4 bases and J shed 4 bases, with 13 bases lying between them. The CDR3 reads CASSSASGAYGYTF. For the CDR3, the DNA is TGTGCCAGCAGCTCAGCAAGTGGGGCCTATGGCTACACCTTC.

The chain uses TRBV5-1 and TRBJ2-5, with 7 bases lining up with TRBD1. The CDR3 extends over 15 amino acids. The germline CDR1 and CDR2 sequences are SGHRS and YFSETQ. J gave up 4 bases and V 6 bases, and 12 bases lay outside the gene matches. For the CDR3, the DNA is TGCGCCAGCATGAAGGGTTTAGGGGGCGCAGAGACCCAGTACTTC. Translating gives CASMKGLGGAETQYF.

V is TRBV4-1 and J is TRBJ1-2; unclear D gene. CDR3 size: 15 residues. V was cut by 0 bases and J by 5 bases, with 13 bases left in between. From germline, CDR1 is MGHRA and CDR2 YSYEKL. CDR3: CASSQDGAGVYGYTF. CDR3 coding DNA: TGCGCCAGCAGCCAAGATGGCGCCGGGGTTTATGGCTACACCTTC.

The CDR3 loop reads CASSQDGSGLLKQYF. As DNA, the CDR3 is TGTGCCAGCAGCCAAGACGGGAGCGGCCTCCTCAAGCAGTACTTC. V and J are TRBV14 and TRBJ2-7, with a tentative D call TRBD2 (6 bases). The CDR3 has 15 amino acids. Trimming left V 0 bases short and J 8 bases short, with 17 bases between. Germline lookup yields CDR1 SGHDN and CDR2 FVKESK.

The gene calls are TRBV19 and TRBJ2-1; 11 bases are shared with TRBD2. CDR1 is LNHDA and CDR2 is SQIVND in the germline V gene (reference sequence). V trimming: 4 bases; J trimming: 4 bases; junction bases outside the gene matches: 3. The CDR3 runs to 15 residues. This CDR3 is CASSKTSGSYNEQFF. The CDR3 DNA sequence: TGTGCCAGTAGTAAAACTAGCGGGAGTTACAATGAGCAGTTCTTC.

The chain links TRBV21-1 to TRBJ1-1. TRBV21-1 is reported as a pseudogene. CDR3 size: 17 residues. CDR3 DNA sequence: TGTGCCAGCAGCAAGTCTCGCCGACCAAAGGGGAGCACTGAAGCTTTCTTT. Translation: CASSKSRRPKGSTEAFF.

The rearrangement links TRBV4-2 to TRBJ2-3, with a tentative D call TRBD2 (6 bases). CDR3 length equals 15 residues. Trimming removed 1 base from V and 0 bases from J, with 8 bases in between. The V gene's germline CDR1 is LGHNA and CDR2 YNFKEQ. The CDR3 sequence is CASSQGLGSTDTQYF. As DNA, the CDR3 is TGTGCCAGCAGCCAAGGACTAGGTAGCACAGATACGCAGTATTTT.

The rearrangement links TRBV10-3 to TRBJ2-5; 8 bases line up with TRBD1. This CDR3 spans 11 amino acids. Germline loops: CDR1 ENHRY, CDR2 SYGVKD. V lost 10 bases and J lost 5; bases outside the gene matches: 3. This CDR3 is CATGDRETQYF. The CDR3 DNA sequence: TGTGCCACCGGGGACAGGGAGACCCAGTACTTC.

The rearrangement joins TRBV27 to TRBJ2-7, with TRBD1 matching 7 bases. Per the germline V gene, CDR1 is MNHEY and CDR2 is SMNVEV (reference sequence). V shed 5 bases and J 0 bases; nucleotides not matched to a gene: 7. The CDR3 totals 15 residues. The CDR3 nucleotides read TGTGCCAGCAGTAAAACAGGGGCCACCTCCTACGAGCAGTACTTC. It specifies CASSKTGATSYEQYF.